The present entry profiles one T cell receptor (beta chain) with its context. The source of the sample is a study of blood T cell repertoires in COVID-19. For the study at large: Sites in the United States, Italy and Spain provided acute and convalescent COVID-19 samples. Nucleic acid was either cDNA or gDNA, and it came from T cells, B-cell-depleted T cells, or PBMCs.

Per the study methods: Estimated nucleated cell counts came from reference gene primer amplification. Libraries were prepared by immunoSEQ multiplex PCR; TCRdb keeps only in-frame clonotypes and omits some of them. V and J calls and clone size are as listed in that table; D and trimming were resolved from the DNA. The sample has about 84,000 clones, about three quarters seen once. The germline CDR1 and CDR2 sequences are SNHLY and FYNNEI. The CDR3 has 15 amino acids. The trim removed 5 bases at V and 5 bases at J, leaving 10 bases unmatched. The TCR originated in a man aged 45 to 65 with active or convalescent COVID-19. This chain uses TRBV2 with TRBJ2-5, with TRBD1 identical over 8 bases. The source material was peripheral blood. This CDR3 reads CASSSTGEVWETQYF. As DNA, the CDR3 is TGTGCCAGCAGTTCGACAGGGGAGGTGTGGGAGACCCAGTACTTC.